A single T cell receptor beta chain is shown here with its context. Its antigen is as yet unknown. Repertoires were generated with immunoSEQ multiplex PCR, while TCRdb's copy carries only in-frame clones and drops some. The sample carries roughly 56,000 clones, about 82% recorded once. The CDR3 covers 14 residues. V was pared by 1 base and J by 4 bases, with 11 bases between. Germline values: CDR1 SGDLS, CDR2 YYNGEE. This specimen belongs to a study of OX40 agonist ivuxolimab in advanced cancers. Study results and caveats: Patients with a partial response at 0.1-3.0 mg/kg had among the lowest clonal expansion. Some of the nonresponding patients also showed low levels of normalized T-cell clonal expansion.

The specimen comprised CD4+ or CD8+ T cells sorted from blood, sampled in a trial of the OX40 agonist ivuxolimab. The TCR comes from an adult with an advanced solid tumor such as melanoma, head and neck, liver or kidney cancer. This rearrangement joins TRBV9 to TRBJ2-5, with a tentative D call TRBD2 (6 bases). The CDR3 spells CASSVRVGGETQYF. The CDR3 DNA reads TGTGCCAGCAGCGTAAGGGTGGGGGGAGAGACCCAGTACTTC.